The following is a T cell receptor beta chain sequence with its context. Its antigen target is currently unknown. No much larger clonotype is one base removed from it; base qualities were not supplied. These data come from a study of cytomegalovirus exposure and HLA in healthy donors (dated by TCRdb to 2016 to 2017). Some background on the complete study: In an earlier analysis of approximately 500 of the donors, about 260 Gb of sequence data and 100 million or so unique TCR beta sequences from 180 million or so T cells were reported. An early release that covered 500 to 800 HLA-typed donors contained around 330 gigabases of sequencing data and 75 million to 100 million unique TCR sequences. Of the roughly 400 genotyped donors, approximately 80% fell in the genetic ancestry cluster associated with self-reported Caucasian donors. The study aimed to test whether signatures of past pathogen exposure could be identified by cataloging public T cell receptors. The T cell repertoires of some 670 subjects were profiled by immunosequencing and related to cytomegalovirus serostatus. Along with the roughly 700-subject first cohort, a separate validation cohort of approximately 110 different subjects was used. The study combined high-throughput TCR immunosequencing, statistical association of individual TCRs with disease status, and machine learning to predict cytomegalovirus infection status. To study patterns of TCR occurrence, a later analysis re-analyzed previously published TCR beta repertoires from 500 to 850 donors and added high-resolution HLA genotyping. Rather than drawing on any new phenotypic data, the later analysis identified candidate immune exposures from TCR beta sequences and the way those sequences occurred across donors. In an earlier analysis of roughly 540 of the donors, high-throughput TCR beta sequencing was used to judge whether each TCR beta V gene segment behaved as functional or pseudogenic. Alongside the repertoire data, information on donor age, sex, ethnicity and CMV serostatus was compiled. A later genetic analysis took genome-wide SNP genotypes for about 55% of the 666 donors and used that subset as a discovery cohort. All discovery cohort repertoires had been generated using a single sequencing platform. Both class I and class II loci were covered by HLA typing, at four-digit resolution. Typing coverage differed by locus: A, B, C, DRB1 and DQB1 were typed in roughly 620-630 donors, DQA1 in 500 to 550, DPA1 in 600 to 610, and DPB1 in 400 to 490. Roughly five DR-DQ haplotypes were handled as single units for association and clustering, since linkage in the cohort was strong. Across some 400 genotyped donors of the cohort, an average of approximately 220,000 unique TCR beta nucleotide sequences per donor were sequenced, and roughly a sixth of those sequences were non-productive.

Study-level results and caveats: In a later analysis, HLA-associated TCR beta chains showed more clonal expansion and lower generation probabilities than non-associated chains that were equally common. The classifier was reported to diagnose cytomegalovirus status with high specificity and sensitivity in both the original cohort and the validation cohort. The only immune exposure information available for the cohort was CMV serostatus. A later analysis reported that several top co-occurrence clusters appeared linked to parvovirus B19, influenza, CMV and Epstein-Barr virus. A later analysis found that TCR association rates varied across HLA loci, with DRB1 alleles showing the most associated TCRs and HLA-C alleles the fewest. Linkage disequilibrium might explain the correlated functional status among segregating V segments, but an unknown experimental factor could not be ruled out. Most TCR sequences were observed very rarely across donors, whereas some public TCRs were present in many individuals. The earlier analysis of fewer than 750 of the donors excluded roughly 17 rarely observed V segments, including chromosome 9 orphons, because counts were too low. The presence/absence analyses assumed that sequencing depth was roughly uniform across donors, and that assumption may not be true. According to a later genetic analysis, donors in an Asian-associated ancestry cluster had fewer N-insertions in productive TCRs than the approximately 700-donor mean. An association between a missense DCLRE1C variant and V-gene and J-gene trimming of TCR beta chains was found in a later genetic analysis and replicated in an independent cohort. According to the authors, the approach could potentially be generalized to other disease states and immunological phenotypes. A group of highly shared sequence variants was considered likely to be a technical artifact of the sequencing pipeline. According to a later analysis, most CMV-associated TCR beta chains appeared to be HLA-restricted, and the HLA associations seemed to be driven largely by CMV exposure. Because the 87-base-pair reads could not distinguish some IMGT-functional V segments, including TRBV6-2 and TRBV6-3, those segments were excluded. The cohort was sequenced for TCR beta chains only, and without alpha or paired-chain data the features that could be detected were limited. Because some donors lacked HLA typing at each locus, the association tests relied only on the typed subset. A few of the identified cytomegalovirus-associated TCR beta chains were confirmed in vitro to be specific for cytomegalovirus antigens. The study gave a list of about 160 TCR beta chains associated with cytomegalovirus. A further reported finding was that TCR beta sequences accurately predicted the HLA-A and HLA-B alleles for most subjects in the first cohort. In an earlier analysis of a few hundred of the donors, most TCR beta V segments were observed in productive rearrangements about 87% or about 30% of the time, broadly matching IMGT annotations. When HLA alleles, especially DR and DQ, strongly co-occurred, attributing TCR associations to individual alleles was difficult. A later analysis associated 15,000 or so TCR beta sequences with specific HLA alleles at a false discovery rate of 0.05.

The cohort comprised around 690 healthy bone marrow donors. Cohort members were all nominally healthy when sampled, although unrecorded immune exposures were likely present. The donor tested CMV seronegative and was one of the 352 seronegative cohort members. A peripheral blood sample was collected from each donor, and TCR beta sequencing was performed on peripheral blood mononuclear cells. Genomic DNA extraction from the blood cell samples was performed with the Qiagen DNeasy Blood Extraction Kit. The library relied on the immunoSEQ multiplex PCR assay. The multiplex PCR relied on a mix of 60 forward primers for TCR Vbeta segments and 13 reverse primers for TCR Jbeta segments. The CDR3 region of rearranged TCR beta genes was amplified from genomic DNA by a multiplex PCR assay. On the Illumina HiSeq System, the amplified TCR beta libraries were sequenced as 87-base-pair reads. Concerning the study's data processing: A later analysis tallied approximately 87 million unique TCR beta chains across the 700 or so repertoires, and some 10 million of those chains were shared by two or more donors. Raw reads were error-corrected and collapsed into unique sequences with a nearest-neighbor algorithm that merged closely related sequences to remove PCR and sequencing errors. V, D and J gene segments were assigned by aligning CDR3 sequences to IMGT reference sequences. For a sequence to be retained, a match of at least six nucleotides to both a V gene segment and a J gene segment was required. Rearrangements were called productive when the CDR3 lacked stop codons and stayed in frame with V and J; all others were non-productive. CDR3 was defined according to IMGT convention as the region running from the second conserved V-encoded cysteine to the conserved J-encoded phenylalanine. The earlier analysis of 587 of the donors excluded sequences that lacked an unambiguous match to a single V gene segment. An earlier analysis of several hundred of the donors called V segments functional above 56.7% productive rearrangements and segregating when the between-donor standard deviation exceeded 5%. A statistical classification framework was built for diagnosing cytomegalovirus status from the catalog of TCR beta chain sequences. V and J gene assignment, in a later analysis, came from comparing TCR nucleotide sequences with IMGT/GENE-DB human TR gene sequences. A later analysis assigned CDR3 sequences and most-parsimonious VDJ recombination scenarios with the TCRdist pipeline. A later analysis defined each TCR beta chain by its CDR3 amino acid sequence plus V-gene family, and excluded reads lacking a unique V-gene family. As a way to deal with suspected cross-contamination and a sequencing artifact, a later analysis dropped 450 to 600 nucleotide sequences that were highly shared and had low generation probability. For each public chain, a later analysis derived a clonal expansion index from normalized ranks of inferred template counts within each repertoire. Generation probabilities in a later analysis came from a VDJ recombination model fitted to out-of-frame rearrangements, and those results were checked against IGoR. Hypergeometric tests were used in a later analysis to score TCR-TCR, TCR-HLA and TCR-CMV co-occurrence, with a repertoire-size bias correction applied to the TCR pairs. A later analysis estimated false discovery rates by permuting HLA or CMV assignments 20 times. In a later analysis, co-occurring TCRs were grouped using DBSCAN, and TCRdist sequence similarity was added for clustering within HLA-allele-positive subsets. Repertoires with fewer than 30,000 or more than 120,000 public chains, plus five repertoires with anomalous nucleotide sharing, were excluded from co-occurrence clustering. The immuneACCESS repertoire file appears here via TCRdb, limited to in-frame rearrangements. These files lack a portion of the clones; in checked studies, under half of the deficit traces to unresolved V genes, and the cause of the others is not known. V, J and clone size were drawn from that table, and D and trimming were deduced from the DNA. The sample table holds about 200,000 clones, of which 65% to 80% were seen once. The top ten clonotypes cover roughly 1.5% of the sample.

V gives up 1 base and J gives up 0 bases, and the segment between their germline ends measures 10 bases. Measured from the cysteine to the phenylalanine, the CDR3 is 17 residues long. CDR3 DNA is the only sequence kept; it has 51 bases, read in frame from the first base. CDR1 is given as KGHSH and CDR2 as LQKENI, both from the germline V gene. Sequencing was done on a sample of PBMCs. The sequence is built from TRBV18 and TRBJ1-6, with an unclear D gene assignment. The source of this sequence is a man aged 45-60 years in good health and CMV-seronegative. The nucleotides read TGTGCCAGCTCACCACGCGTAGGGAGCTCCTATAATTCACCCCTCCACTTT. It translates to CASSPRVGSSYNSPLHF. Where the CDR3 stops, the reference TRBV18 and TRBJ1-6 genes take over; the full variable domain is NAGVMQNPRHLVRRRGQEARLRCSPMKGHSHVYWYRQLPEEGLKFMVYLQKENIIDESGMPKERFSAEFPKEGPSILRIQQVVRGDSAAYFCASSPRVGSSYNSPLHFGNGTRLTVT.